This T cell receptor (beta chain) was retrieved from a study of persistence of HIV-infected CD4 T cells. The immunoSEQ assay was version 4, run in survey mode. Sequencing was performed with immunoSEQ multiplex PCR; in TCRdb, only in-frame clones are kept and a portion is missing. This sample has some 45,000 clones, with about 87% found just once. The germline CDR1 and CDR2 sequences are DFQATT and SNEGSKA (reference sequence). V was trimmed by 6 bases and J by 4 bases, leaving 9 bases between them. The CDR3 is 11 amino acids. Cells were stimulated nonspecifically with anti-CD3/anti-CD28 magnetic beads. Sorting selected CD4+ T cells upregulating both CD40 ligand and CD69. This clone was counted between two and nine times. The antigen is undetermined. At the DNA level, this CDR3 is encoded by other sequences in the same sample as well.

The input for sequencing was CD4+ T cells sorted from PBMCs after 18-hour stimulation, taken from a patient who received antiretroviral therapy. This TCR came from an adult woman with HIV who was CMV-seropositive. The V call is TRBV20-1, the J call TRBJ1-2; D unclear. This CDR3 reads CSAVQTYGYTF. The CDR3 DNA is TGCAGTGCAGTCCAAACCTATGGCTACACCTTC.